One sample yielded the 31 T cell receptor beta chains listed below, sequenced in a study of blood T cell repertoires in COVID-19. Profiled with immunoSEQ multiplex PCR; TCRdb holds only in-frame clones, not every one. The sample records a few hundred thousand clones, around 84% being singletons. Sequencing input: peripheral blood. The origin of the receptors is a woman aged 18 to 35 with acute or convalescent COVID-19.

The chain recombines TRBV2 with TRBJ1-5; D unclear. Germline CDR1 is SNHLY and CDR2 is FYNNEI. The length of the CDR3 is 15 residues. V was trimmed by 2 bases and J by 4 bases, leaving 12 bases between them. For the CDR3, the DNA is TGTGCCAGCAGTGAACAACAGAACCAAAATCAGCCCCAGCATTTT. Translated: CASSEQQNQNQPQHF.

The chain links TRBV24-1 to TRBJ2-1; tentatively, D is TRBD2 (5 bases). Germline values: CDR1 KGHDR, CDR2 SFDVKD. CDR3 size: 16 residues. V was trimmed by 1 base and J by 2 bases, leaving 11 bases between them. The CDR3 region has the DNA TGTGCCACCAGTGATTTAGGGAGAGGAACCTACAATGAGCAGTTCTTC. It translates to CATSDLGRGTYNEQFF.

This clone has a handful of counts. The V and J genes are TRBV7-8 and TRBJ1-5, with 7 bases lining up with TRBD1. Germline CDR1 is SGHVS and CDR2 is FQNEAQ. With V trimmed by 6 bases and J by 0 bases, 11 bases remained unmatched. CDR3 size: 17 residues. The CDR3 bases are TGTGCCAGCAGGAGAGAAGCGAGACAGGGTAGCAATCAGCCCCAGCATTTT. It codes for CASRREARQGSNQPQHF.

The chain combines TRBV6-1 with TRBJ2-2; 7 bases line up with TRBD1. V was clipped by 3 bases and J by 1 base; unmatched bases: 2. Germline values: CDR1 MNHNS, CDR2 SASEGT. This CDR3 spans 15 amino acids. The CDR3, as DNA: TGTGCCAGCAGTGAGCGACAGGGGAACACCGGGGAGCTGTTTTTT. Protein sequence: CASSERQGNTGELFF.

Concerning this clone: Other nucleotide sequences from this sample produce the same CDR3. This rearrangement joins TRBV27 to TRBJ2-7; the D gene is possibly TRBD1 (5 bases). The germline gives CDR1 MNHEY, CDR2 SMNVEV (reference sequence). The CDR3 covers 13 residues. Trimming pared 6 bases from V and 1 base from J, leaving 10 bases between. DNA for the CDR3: TGTGCCAGCAGACAGGACATTTCCTACGAGCAGTACTTC. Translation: CASRQDISYEQYF.

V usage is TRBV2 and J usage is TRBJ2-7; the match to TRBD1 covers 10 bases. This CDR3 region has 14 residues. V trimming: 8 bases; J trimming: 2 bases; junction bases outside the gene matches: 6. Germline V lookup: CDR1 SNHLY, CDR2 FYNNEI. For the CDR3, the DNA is TGTGCCAGCGACGCCGGACAGGGGGCCTACGAGCAGTACTTC. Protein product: CASDAGQGAYEQYF. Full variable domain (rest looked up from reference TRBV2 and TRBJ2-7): EPEVTQTPSHQVTQMGQEVILRCVPISNHLYFYWYRQILGQKVEFLVSFYNNEISEKSEIFDDQFSVERPDGSNFTLKIRSTKLEDSAMYFCASDAGQGAYEQYFGPGTRLTVT.

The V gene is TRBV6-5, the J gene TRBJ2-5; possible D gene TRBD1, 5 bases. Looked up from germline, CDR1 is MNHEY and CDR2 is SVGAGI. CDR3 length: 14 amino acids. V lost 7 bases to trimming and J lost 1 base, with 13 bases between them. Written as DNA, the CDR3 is TGTGCCAGCACCAGGGCAGGCCCCCAAGAGACCCAGTACTTC. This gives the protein CASTRAGPQETQYF.

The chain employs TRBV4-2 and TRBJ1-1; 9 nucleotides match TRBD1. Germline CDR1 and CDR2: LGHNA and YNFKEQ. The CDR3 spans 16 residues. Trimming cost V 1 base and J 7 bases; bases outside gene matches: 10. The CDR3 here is CASSQGPYRGQGEAFF. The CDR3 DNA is TGTGCCAGCAGCCAAGGTCCGTACAGGGGGCAGGGTGAAGCTTTCTTT.

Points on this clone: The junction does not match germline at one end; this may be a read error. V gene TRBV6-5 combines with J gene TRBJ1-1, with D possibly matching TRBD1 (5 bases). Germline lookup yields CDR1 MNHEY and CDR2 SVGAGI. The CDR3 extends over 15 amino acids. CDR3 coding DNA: TGTGCCAGCAGCTCCGTCGGGGGGTTGAAAACTGAAGCTTTCTTT. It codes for CASSSVGGLKTEAFF.

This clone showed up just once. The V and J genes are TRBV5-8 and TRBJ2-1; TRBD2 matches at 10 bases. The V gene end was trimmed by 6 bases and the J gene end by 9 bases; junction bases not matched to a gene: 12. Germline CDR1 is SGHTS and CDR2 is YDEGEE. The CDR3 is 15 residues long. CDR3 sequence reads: CASNPLAGEITEQFF. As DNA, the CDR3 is TGTGCCAGCAACCCCCTAGCGGGAGAAATCACTGAGCAGTTCTTC.

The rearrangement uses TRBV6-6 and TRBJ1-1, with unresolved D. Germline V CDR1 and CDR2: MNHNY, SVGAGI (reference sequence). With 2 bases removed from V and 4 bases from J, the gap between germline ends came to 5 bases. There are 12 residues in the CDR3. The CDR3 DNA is TGTGCCAGCAGTTACAGCCTCACTGAAGCTTTCTTT. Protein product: CASSYSLTEAFF.

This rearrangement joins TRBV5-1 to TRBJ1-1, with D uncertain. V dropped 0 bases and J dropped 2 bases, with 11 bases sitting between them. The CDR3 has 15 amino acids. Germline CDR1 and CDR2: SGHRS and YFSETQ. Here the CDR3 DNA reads TGCGCCAGCAGCTTGGATCTATTATTTAACACTGAAGCTTTCTTT. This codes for CASSLDLLFNTEAFF.

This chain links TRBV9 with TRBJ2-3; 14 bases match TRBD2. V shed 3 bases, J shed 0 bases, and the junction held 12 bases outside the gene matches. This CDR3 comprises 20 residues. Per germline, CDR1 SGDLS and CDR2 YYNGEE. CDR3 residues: CASSAPRTSGGTTSTDTQYF. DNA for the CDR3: TGTGCCAGCAGCGCCCCCCGGACTAGCGGGGGGACCACTAGCACAGATACGCAGTATTTT.

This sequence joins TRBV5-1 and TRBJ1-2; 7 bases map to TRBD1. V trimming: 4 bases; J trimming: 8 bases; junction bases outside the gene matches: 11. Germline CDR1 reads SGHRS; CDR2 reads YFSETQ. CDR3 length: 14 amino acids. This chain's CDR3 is CASSATQQGGGYTF. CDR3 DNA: TGCGCCAGCAGCGCGACTCAGCAGGGGGGAGGCTACACCTTC.

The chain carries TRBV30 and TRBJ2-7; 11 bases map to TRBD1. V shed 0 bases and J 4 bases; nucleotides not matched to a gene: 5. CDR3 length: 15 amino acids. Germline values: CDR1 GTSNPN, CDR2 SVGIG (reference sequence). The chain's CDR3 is CAWSVIGQGAYEQYF. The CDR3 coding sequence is TGTGCCTGGAGTGTAATCGGACAGGGGGCGTACGAGCAGTACTTC.

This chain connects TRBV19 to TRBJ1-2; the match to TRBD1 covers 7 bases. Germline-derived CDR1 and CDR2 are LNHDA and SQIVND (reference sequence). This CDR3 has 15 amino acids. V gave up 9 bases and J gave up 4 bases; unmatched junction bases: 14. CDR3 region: CASRLPTGKGYGYTF. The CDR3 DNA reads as TGTGCCAGCAGGTTACCGACAGGGAAGGGCTATGGCTACACCTTC.

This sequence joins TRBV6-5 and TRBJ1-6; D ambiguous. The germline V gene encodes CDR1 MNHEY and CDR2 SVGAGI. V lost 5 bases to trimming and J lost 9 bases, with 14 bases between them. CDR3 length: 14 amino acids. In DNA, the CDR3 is TGTGCCAGCAGTACCCCCCGTGGCGGTTCACCCCTCCACTTT. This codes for CASSTPRGGSPLHF.

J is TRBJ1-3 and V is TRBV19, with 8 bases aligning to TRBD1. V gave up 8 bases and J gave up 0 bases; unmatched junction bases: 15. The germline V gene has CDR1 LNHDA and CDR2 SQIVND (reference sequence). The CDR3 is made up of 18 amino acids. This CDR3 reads CASRPRTGPIYSGNTIYF. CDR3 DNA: TGTGCCAGTCGCCCAAGGACAGGGCCCATTTACTCTGGAAACACCATATATTTT.

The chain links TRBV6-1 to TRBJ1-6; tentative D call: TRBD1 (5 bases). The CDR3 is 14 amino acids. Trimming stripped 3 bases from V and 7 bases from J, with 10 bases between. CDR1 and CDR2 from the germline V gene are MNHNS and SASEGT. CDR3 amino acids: CASSDQGRNSPLHF. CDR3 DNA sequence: TGTGCCAGCAGTGACCAGGGTAGGAATTCACCCCTCCACTTT.

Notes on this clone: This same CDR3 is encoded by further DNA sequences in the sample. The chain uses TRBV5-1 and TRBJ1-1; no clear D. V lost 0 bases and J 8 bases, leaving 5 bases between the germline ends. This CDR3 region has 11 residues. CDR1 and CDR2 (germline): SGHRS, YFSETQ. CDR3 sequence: CASSLAGEAFF. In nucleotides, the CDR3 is TGCGCCAGCAGCTTGGCGGGGGAAGCTTTCTTT.

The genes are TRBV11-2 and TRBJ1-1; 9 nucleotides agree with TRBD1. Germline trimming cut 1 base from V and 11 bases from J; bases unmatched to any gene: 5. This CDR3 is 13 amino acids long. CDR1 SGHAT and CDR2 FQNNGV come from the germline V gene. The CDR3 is CASSLGRDRDAFF. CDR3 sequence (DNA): TGTGCCAGCAGCTTAGGGCGGGACAGGGATGCTTTCTTT.

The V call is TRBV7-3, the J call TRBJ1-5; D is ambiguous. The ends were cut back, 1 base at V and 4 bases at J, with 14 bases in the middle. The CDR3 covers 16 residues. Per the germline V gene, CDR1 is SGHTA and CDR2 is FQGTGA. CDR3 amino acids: CASSLNTRVGNQPQHF. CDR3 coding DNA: TGTGCCAGCAGCTTAAACACGAGGGTTGGGAATCAGCCCCAGCATTTT.

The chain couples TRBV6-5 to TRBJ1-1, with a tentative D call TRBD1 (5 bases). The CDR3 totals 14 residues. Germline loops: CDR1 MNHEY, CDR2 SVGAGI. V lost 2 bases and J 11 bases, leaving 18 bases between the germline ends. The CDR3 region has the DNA TGTGCCAGCAGTTACGCGGGACCTAGCGACATGGCTTTCTTT. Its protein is CASSYAGPSDMAFF.

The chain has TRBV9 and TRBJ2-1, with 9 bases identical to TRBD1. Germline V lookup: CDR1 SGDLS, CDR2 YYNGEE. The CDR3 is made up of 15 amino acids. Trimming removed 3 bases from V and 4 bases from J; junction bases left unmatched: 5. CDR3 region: CASSGQTGGYNEQFF. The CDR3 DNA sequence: TGTGCCAGCAGCGGACAGACAGGGGGGTACAATGAGCAGTTCTTC. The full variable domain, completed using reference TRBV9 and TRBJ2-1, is DSGVTQTPKHLITATGQRVTLRCSPRSGDLSVYWYQQSLDQGLQFLIQYYNGEERAKGNILERFSAQQFPDLHSELNLSSLELGDSALYFCASSGQTGGYNEQFFGPGTRLTVL.

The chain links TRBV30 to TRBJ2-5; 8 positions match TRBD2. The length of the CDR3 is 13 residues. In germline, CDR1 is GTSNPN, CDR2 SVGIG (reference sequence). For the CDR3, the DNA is TGTGCACTCAAGCGGGGGAAGATCGGGACCCAGTACTTC. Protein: CALKRGKIGTQYF.

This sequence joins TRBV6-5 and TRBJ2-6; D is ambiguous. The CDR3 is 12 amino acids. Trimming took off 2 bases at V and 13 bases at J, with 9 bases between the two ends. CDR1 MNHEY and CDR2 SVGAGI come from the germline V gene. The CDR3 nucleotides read TGTGCCAGCAGTTACGGGCATGGAGTCCTGACTTTC. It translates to CASSYGHGVLTF.

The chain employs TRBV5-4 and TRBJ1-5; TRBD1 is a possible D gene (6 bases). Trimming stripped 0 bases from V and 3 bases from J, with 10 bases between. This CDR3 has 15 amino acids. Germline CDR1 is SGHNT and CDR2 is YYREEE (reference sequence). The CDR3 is CASSLGGLVNQPQHF. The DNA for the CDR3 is TGTGCCAGCAGCTTGGGGGGGCTGGTCAATCAGCCCCAGCATTTT.

CDR3: CASSPGSSTNEKLFF. For the CDR3, the DNA is TGCGCCAGCAGCCCGGGATCCTCAACTAATGAAAAACTGTTTTTT. The rearrangement joins TRBV5-1 to TRBJ1-4; D gene unclear. The CDR3 covers 15 residues. Trimming shortened V by 4 bases and J by 0 bases, and 10 bases separated the two germline ends. The germline V gene has CDR1 SGHRS and CDR2 YFSETQ.

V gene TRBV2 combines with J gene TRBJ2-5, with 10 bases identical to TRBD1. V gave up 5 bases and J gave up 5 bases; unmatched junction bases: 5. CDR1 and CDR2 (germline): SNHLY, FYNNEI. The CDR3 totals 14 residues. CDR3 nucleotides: TGTGCCAGCAGTAATGACAGGGGGCACGAGACCCAGTACTTC. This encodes CASSNDRGHETQYF.

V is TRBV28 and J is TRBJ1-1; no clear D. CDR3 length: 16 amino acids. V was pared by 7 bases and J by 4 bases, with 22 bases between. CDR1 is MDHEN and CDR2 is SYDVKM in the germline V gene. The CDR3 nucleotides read TGTGCCAGCACCCCCGATTTGAGGCTGGCTTCCACTGAAGCTTTCTTT. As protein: CASTPDLRLASTEAFF.

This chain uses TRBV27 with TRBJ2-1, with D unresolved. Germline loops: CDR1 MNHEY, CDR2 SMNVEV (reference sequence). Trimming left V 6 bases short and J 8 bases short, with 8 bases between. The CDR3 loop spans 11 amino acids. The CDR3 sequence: CASRLLDEQFF. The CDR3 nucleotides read TGTGCCAGCAGACTTCTCGATGAGCAGTTCTTC.